Included here is one T cell receptor (beta chain) sequence, with context. Germline values: CDR1 MGHRA, CDR2 YSYEKL. V was trimmed by 1 base and J by 0 bases, leaving 9 bases between them. CDR3 length equals 15 residues. The record originates from a study of T cell repertoires in cytomegalovirus infection. MiXCR, run by TCRdb on the reads, gives a single entry per CDR3 protein. This table has about 260,000 distinct CDR3 sequences, around 15% appearing once. The sample taken for sequencing was PBMCs. The chain employs TRBV4-1 and TRBJ1-1; D remains ambiguous. The receptor was isolated from a human donor in good health (CMV status not recorded). Some clones in this sample may be carry-over from other donors' samples. The CDR3 here is CASSQVRQMNTEAFF. The CDR3 DNA sequence: TGCGCCAGCAGCCAAGTTCGGCAGATGAACACTGAAGCTTTCTTT.